This T cell receptor (beta chain) was identified during a study of cytomegalovirus exposure and HLA in healthy donors. Study-wide results and caveats: A later analysis showed HLA-associated TCR beta chains outstripping equally common others in clonal expansion. The study designated 150 or so TCR beta chains cytomegalovirus-associated. In an earlier analysis, about 87% or about 30%: the productive usage of most TCR beta V segments.

The CDR3 length is 15 residues. Germline assignment: CDR1 MNHEY and CDR2 SVGAGI. The trim removed 0 bases at V and 7 bases at J, leaving 6 bases unmatched. On this clone itself: Its matching antigen is unknown.

The primer mix had 60 Vbeta and 13 Jbeta primers. Only in-frame clones appear in the TCRdb table, and some are missing; sequencing was by immunoSEQ multiplex PCR. Its table records roughly 53,000 clones. The material sequenced was PBMCs. The clonotype originates from a female donor in good health and CMV-seronegative. V usage is TRBV6-5 and J usage is TRBJ1-1, with 9 bases fitting TRBD1. CDR3 sequence reads: CASSYSVGTGNEAFF. In nucleotides, the CDR3 is TGTGCCAGCAGTTACTCCGTCGGGACAGGGAATGAAGCTTTCTTT.